Sequencing of this T cell receptor beta chain was carried out in a study of T cell therapy after organ transplantation (dated 2019 in TCRdb). Background on the whole study: Therapy products were autologous CMV-specific T cells expanded in vitro for about 2 weeks with a peptide pool of 30 HLA class I and II CMV epitopes. Up to 6 T cell doses were administered to patients every 2 weeks, and patients were monitored for about 7 months after therapy was completed. Among the ten patients, eight were classed as clinical responders, while two were classed as nonresponders. A median of 1.92 x 10^8 CMV-specific T cells was administered to patients across 2 to 6 intravenous infusions. This study was a follow-up analysis of the TRBV repertoire from an open-label phase I trial that tested autologous CMV-specific adoptive T cell therapy in people who had received solid-organ transplants. Pretherapy peripheral blood samples were collected before commencement of T cell therapy. Long-term post-therapy samples were obtainable from only about 75% of the 10 patients.

Here is what the overall study found, with its caveats: The small cohort prevented assessing confounders such as concurrent antirejection and antiviral medications. Reconstitution after therapy appeared to include not only transferred clonotypes but also endogenous clonotypes that had not been detected in the therapy products. Marked pretherapy clonal expansions with minimal repertoire change after therapy were observed in nonresponders. Fold change in CD8 clonality after therapy inversely correlated with pretherapy clonality, suggesting less biased repertoires were more receptive to remodeling. The small number of expansions detected in nonresponders may be due to reduced sample coverage caused by poor CD8+ T cell yield.

In the case of this clone: The antigen this receptor binds is unknown. The input lacks base qualities; no much larger clone sits a single base away.

The time point tag for this specimen amounts to: before start of T cell therapy. Patients were solid-organ transplant recipients with drug-resistant/recurrent cytomegalovirus. Roughly 10 trial participants were chosen for repertoire analysis on the basis of the availability of post-therapy peripheral blood mononuclear cells. Viable CD3+CD8+CD4- lymphocytes were isolated from PBMCs by sorting on a BD FACSAria III. Genomic DNA was extracted from sorted cells with the Qiagen DNeasy Kit. Via the germline V gene, CDR1 is MGHRA and CDR2 YSYEKL. The CDR3, cysteine through phenylalanine, is 14 amino acids long. Only CDR3 DNA remains: 42 bases, in frame from the first base. V is reduced by 7 bases and J by 5 bases, leaving a spacing of 17 bases between them. The immunoSEQ two-step, bias-controlled multiplex PCR assay was used to amplify TRB CDR3 regions from genomic DNA. CDR3 libraries were sequenced on an Illumina NextSeq 500. In the authors' own workflow: The immunoSEQ Analyzer platform handled the initial alignment and bioinformatics, which included bias normalization against synthetic CDR3 analogs. Annotation of V, D and J genes followed the definitions in the IMGT database. Further TRBV analyses used VDJtools version 1.1.10 and the R package tcR version 2.2.1.11 with default settings. For the GLIPH analysis, version 1.0 was run with default settings. In CDR3 sequences with at least 5 reads, significant changes in clonotype frequency were tested by a 2-sided binomial test with Benjamini-Hochberg correction (alpha = 0.01). TCRdb mirrors the immuneACCESS table, restricted to in-frame sequences. Some clones are absent from its copies; in checked studies, under half trace to an unresolved V gene, and the reason for the others is unknown. The D gene and trimming were derived from the DNA, and the V and J assignments and clone size from that table. This sample holds some 47,000 clones; approximately 94% were observed only once. The biggest ten clones account for about 2.9% of the sample.

The receptor was derived from a human patient who had received a solid organ transplant and had CMV disease. The chain employs TRBV4-1 and TRBJ1-2; D gene: possibly TRBD1, on 6 matching bases. The material sequenced was CD8+ T cells from blood, taken before autologous CMV-specific T cell therapy. The CDR3 amino acid sequence is: CASNPEGRGYGYTF. The DNA reads TGCGCCAGCAACCCGGAGGGCAGGGGTTATGGCTACACCTTC.